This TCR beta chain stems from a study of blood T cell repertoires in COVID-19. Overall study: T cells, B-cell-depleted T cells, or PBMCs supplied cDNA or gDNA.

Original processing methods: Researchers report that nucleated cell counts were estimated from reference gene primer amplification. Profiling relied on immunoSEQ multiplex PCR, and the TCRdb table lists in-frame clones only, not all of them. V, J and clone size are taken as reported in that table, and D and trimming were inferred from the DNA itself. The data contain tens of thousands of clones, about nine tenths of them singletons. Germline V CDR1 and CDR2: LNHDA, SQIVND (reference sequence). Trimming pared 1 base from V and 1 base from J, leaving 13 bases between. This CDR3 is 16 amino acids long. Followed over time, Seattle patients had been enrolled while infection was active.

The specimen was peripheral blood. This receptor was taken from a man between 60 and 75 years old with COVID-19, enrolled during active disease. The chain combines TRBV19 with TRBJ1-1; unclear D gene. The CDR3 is CASSIGFMGQNTEAFF. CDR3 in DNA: TGTGCCAGTAGTATAGGGTTCATGGGCCAGAACACTGAAGCTTTCTTT.